The next 26 T cell receptor beta chains were all read from a single sample in a study of cytomegalovirus exposure and HLA in healthy donors. The PCR was carried out with 60 Vbeta primers and 13 Jbeta primers. TCRdb's table, derived via immunoSEQ multiplex PCR, lists solely in-frame clones and lacks some. This table holds 200,000 to 250,000 clones, about 89% found once. The sequencing input was PBMCs. These receptors came from a young woman in good health and CMV-seronegative.

The chain recombines TRBV5-6 with TRBJ2-1, with a weak D call TRBD2 (5 bases). Germline loops: CDR1 SGHDT, CDR2 YYEEEE. The CDR3 extends over 13 amino acids. V lost 1 base and J lost 9, with 11 bases in between. The CDR3 coding sequence is TGTGCCAGCAGCTTGTTGGGAGAGGGTGAGCAGTTCTTC. Residues: CASSLLGEGEQFF. Combining the CDR3 with reference TRBV5-6 and TRBJ2-1 gives the whole variable domain DAGVTQSPTHLIKTRGQQVTLRCSPKSGHDTVSWYQQALGQGPQFIFQYYEEEERQRGNFPDRFSGHQFPNYSSELNVNALLLGDSALYLCASSLLGEGEQFFGPGTRLTVL.

The chain joins TRBV5-1 to TRBJ2-1; TRBD1 is a possible D gene (6 bases). The CDR3 loop spans 18 amino acids. Trimming left V 0 bases short and J 3 bases short, with 19 bases between. Germline values: CDR1 SGHRS, CDR2 YFSETQ. This CDR3 reads CASSLGGQLRGNYNEQFF. CDR3 DNA sequence: TGCGCCAGCAGCTTGGGCGGACAGCTGCGCGGAAACTACAATGAGCAGTTCTTC.

The rearrangement links TRBV4-1 to TRBJ2-5; perhaps TRBD2 as D (5 bases). This CDR3 is built from 16 residues. In germline, CDR1 is MGHRA, CDR2 YSYEKL. Trimming left V 1 base short and J 1 base short, with 13 bases between. This CDR3 is CASSQGLRGFQETQYF. The CDR3 DNA reads TGCGCCAGCAGCCAAGGTCTTCGAGGGTTCCAAGAGACCCAGTACTTC.

The chain uses TRBV5-4 and TRBJ2-1; 8 bases match TRBD2. The V gene end was trimmed by 6 bases and the J gene end by 6 bases; junction bases not matched to a gene: 5. CDR1 is SGHNT, CDR2 YYREEE, per germline (reference sequence). The CDR3 runs 13 residues. CDR3 nucleotides: TGTGCCAGCATCCGGGGGGGGAGCAATGAGCAGTTCTTC. It specifies CASIRGGSNEQFF.

The chain uses TRBV6-6 and TRBJ2-7, with a possible D match to TRBD2 (5 bases). Germline V gene lookup returns CDR1 MNHNY and CDR2 SVGAGI (reference sequence). V dropped 2 bases and J dropped 7 bases, with 6 bases sitting between them. This CDR3 spans 11 amino acids. CDR3 nucleotides: TGTGCCAGCAGTTACGGAGGAGAGCAGTACTTC. Translated, it gives CASSYGGEQYF.

In its sample, this clone was seen once. The chain employs TRBV5-4 and TRBJ2-7; D is perhaps TRBD2 (6 bases). CDR3 size: 13 residues. V was trimmed by 2 bases and J by 4 bases, leaving 10 bases between them. The germline V gene has CDR1 SGHNT and CDR2 YYREEE (reference sequence). For the CDR3, the DNA is TGTGCCAGCAGCTTTGGAGGGCGATACGAGCAGTACTTC. It codes for CASSFGGRYEQYF.

The genes are TRBV11-2 and TRBJ2-2, with 7 bases identical to TRBD2. The V gene end was trimmed by 1 base and the J gene end by 6 bases; junction bases not matched to a gene: 5. This CDR3 contains 15 residues. Germline assignment: CDR1 SGHAT and CDR2 FQNNGV. CDR3 sequence (DNA): TGTGCCAGCAGCTTAGCGGGGGGTCTATCCGGGGAGCTGTTTTTT. Translating gives CASSLAGGLSGELFF.

J is TRBJ1-1 and V is TRBV19; 7 bases match TRBD1. The CDR3 is made up of 15 amino acids. V trimming: 7 bases; J trimming: 7 bases; junction bases outside the gene matches: 15. The germline gives CDR1 LNHDA, CDR2 SQIVND (reference sequence). The CDR3: CASITLGGGMGEAFF. CDR3 nucleotide sequence: TGTGCCAGTATTACCCTAGGGGGCGGGATGGGTGAAGCTTTCTTT.

The chain recombines TRBV7-9 with TRBJ1-1; 7 bases agree with TRBD1. Germline V CDR1 and CDR2: SEHNR, FQNEAQ (reference sequence). The CDR3 is made up of 15 amino acids. V was clipped by 4 bases and J by 7 bases; unmatched bases: 12. Here the CDR3 reads CASSSRQGAGSEAFF. For the CDR3, the DNA is TGTGCCAGCAGCTCGAGACAGGGCGCCGGGAGTGAAGCTTTCTTT. Full variable domain (rest looked up from reference TRBV7-9 and TRBJ1-1): DTGVSQNPRHKITKRGQNVTFRCDPISEHNRLYWYRQTLGQGPEFLTYFQNEAQLEKSRLLSDRFSAERPKGSFSTLEIQRTEQGDSAMYLCASSSRQGAGSEAFFGQGTRLTVV.

This chain connects TRBV6-6 to TRBJ2-3; a possible D gene is TRBD2 (5 bases). Trimming stripped 8 bases from V and 1 base from J, with 13 bases between. This CDR3 spans 14 amino acids. Germline V lookup: CDR1 MNHNY, CDR2 SVGAGI (reference sequence). CDR3 DNA sequence: TGTGCCAGCTACACGGGATATCGCACAGATACGCAGTATTTT. Amino acids: CASYTGYRTDTQYF.

The V gene is TRBV7-2, the J gene TRBJ1-2; maybe TRBD1 (5 bases). Germline-derived CDR1 and CDR2 are SGHTA and FQGNSA. CDR3 size: 14 residues. V was trimmed by 1 base and J by 6 bases, leaving 12 bases between them. CDR3 DNA: TGTGCCAGCAGCTTAGTCCAGGGCCAGGATGGCTACACCTTC. This sequence encodes CASSLVQGQDGYTF. Full variable domain (remainder filled in from reference TRBV7-2 and TRBJ1-2): GAGVSQSPSNKVTEKGKDVELRCDPISGHTALYWYRQSLGQGLEFLIYFQGNSAPDKSGLPSDRFSAERTGGSVSTLTIQRTQQEDSAVYLCASSLVQGQDGYTFGSGTRLTVV.

The genes are TRBV5-1 and TRBJ1-4; TRBD1 might be the D (6 bases). Trimming stripped 2 bases from V and 5 bases from J, with 10 bases between. Germline lookup yields CDR1 SGHRS and CDR2 YFSETQ. This CDR3 comprises 14 residues. CDR3 nucleotides: TGCGCCAGCAGCTTACAGGGCCCAAATGAAAAACTGTTTTTT. It encodes CASSLQGPNEKLFF.

The chain recombines TRBV6-5 with TRBJ1-5; D not resolved. The germline CDR1 and CDR2 sequences are MNHEY and SVGAGI. The CDR3 length is 14 residues. Trimming pared 5 bases from V and 7 bases from J, leaving 15 bases between. CDR3 sequence (DNA): TGTGCCAGCAGTGAAGACCGGGGTTCCCAGCCCCAGCATTTT. Translation: CASSEDRGSQPQHF.

This clone is a singleton in its sample. The chain links TRBV2 to TRBJ2-1; 7 nucleotides match TRBD2. Unmatched junction bases numbered 7, after V lost 8 bases and J lost 15 bases. Germline values: CDR1 SNHLY, CDR2 FYNNEI. The CDR3 spans 10 residues. CDR3 region: CASGGTTLFF. In nucleotides, the CDR3 is TGTGCCAGCGGAGGGACTACTCTGTTCTTC.

The V gene is TRBV2, the J gene TRBJ2-1; possible D gene TRBD1, 6 bases. Germline CDR1 is SNHLY and CDR2 is FYNNEI. Trimming shortened V by 7 bases and J by 3 bases, and 13 bases separated the two germline ends. This CDR3 has 14 residues. The CDR3 DNA is TGTGCCAGCATGGTTCTAGGGGGCTACAATGAGCAGTTCTTC. Translated: CASMVLGGYNEQFF. Based on the CDR3 plus reference TRBV2 and TRBJ2-1, the full variable domain is EPEVTQTPSHQVTQMGQEVILRCVPISNHLYFYWYRQILGQKVEFLVSFYNNEISEKSEIFDDQFSVERPDGSNFTLKIRSTKLEDSAMYFCASMVLGGYNEQFFGPGTRLTVL.

The chain is built from TRBV11-2 and TRBJ2-7; 7 bases line up with TRBD2. Germline lookup yields CDR1 SGHAT and CDR2 FQNNGV. This CDR3 contains 15 residues. Trimming took 5 bases from V and 6 from J; bases not matched to a gene: 13. In nucleotides, the CDR3 is TGTGCCAGCAGCCCGATGGTCGGGGAGCGGGGCGAGCAGTACTTC. This encodes CASSPMVGERGEQYF.

For this clone: The junction departs from germline at one end; a sequencing error may be responsible. CDR3 region: CSASELGLANF. The CDR3 DNA follows: TGCAGTGCTAGTGAGCTGGGACTGGCCAATTTT. The gene calls are TRBV20-1 and TRBJ2-3, with D perhaps TRBD2 (6 bases). Looked up from germline, CDR1 is DFQATT and CDR2 is SNEGSKA (reference sequence). This CDR3 is built from 11 residues.

V usage is TRBV7-2 and J usage is TRBJ2-7; D unresolved. CDR1 and CDR2 (germline): SGHTA, FQGNSA. V was trimmed by 5 bases and J by 0 bases, leaving 11 bases between them. The CDR3 has 14 residues. CDR3 bases: TGTGCCAGCAGCCCAGTCCACAGCTCCTACGAGCAGTACTTC. Its protein product is CASSPVHSSYEQYF.

This clone was found once. The V gene is TRBV14, the J gene TRBJ2-5; perhaps TRBD1 as D (5 bases). Trimming shortened V by 0 bases and J by 5 bases, and 13 bases separated the two germline ends. CDR3 size: 15 residues. Germline CDR1 is SGHDN and CDR2 is FVKESK. DNA for the CDR3: TGTGCCAGCAGCCAAGATCTTGGCAGGGTGGAGACCCAGTACTTC. Its translation: CASSQDLGRVETQYF. Looking up the rest from reference TRBV14 and TRBJ2-5 gives the full variable domain: EAGVTQFPSHSVIEKGQTVTLRCDPISGHDNLYWYRRVMGKEIKFLLHFVKESKQDESGMPNNRFLAERTGGTYSTLKVQPAELEDSGVYFCASSQDLGRVETQYFGPGTRLLVL.

The V gene is TRBV11-1, the J gene TRBJ2-7, with a weak D call TRBD2 (6 bases). With 2 bases removed from V and 6 bases from J, the gap between germline ends came to 8 bases. The CDR3 covers 12 residues. CDR1 is SGHAT and CDR2 is FQDESV in the germline V gene (reference sequence). The CDR3 nucleotides are TGTGCCAGCAGCTTACAGGGACTCGAGCAGTACTTC. It specifies CASSLQGLEQYF.

This clone was picked up one time. The gene calls are TRBV30 and TRBJ2-3; D is unclear. There are 10 residues in the CDR3. Per the germline V gene, CDR1 is GTSNPN and CDR2 is SVGIG (reference sequence). V gave up 1 base and J gave up 8 bases, with 4 bases separating them. CDR3 residues: CAWSESTQYF. CDR3 in DNA: TGTGCCTGGAGTGAGAGTACGCAGTATTTT.

The V gene is TRBV19, the J gene TRBJ2-3; a possible D gene is TRBD1 (6 bases). The CDR3 contains 14 residues. Germline V gives CDR1 LNHDA, CDR2 SQIVND (reference sequence). V was pared by 3 bases and J by 1 base, with 8 bases between. The CDR3 here is CASSMTGGTDTQYF. The CDR3, as DNA: TGTGCCAGTAGTATGACAGGTGGCACAGATACGCAGTATTTT. Variable domain in full (rest from reference TRBV19 and TRBJ2-3): DGGITQSPKYLFRKEGQNVTLSCEQNLNHDAMYWYRQDPGQGLRLIYYSQIVNDFQKGDIAEGYSVSREKKESFPLTVTSAQKNPTAFYLCASSMTGGTDTQYFGPGTRLTVL.

V gene TRBV19 combines with J gene TRBJ1-5; no reliable D call. This CDR3 comprises 15 residues. V lost 3 bases, J lost 0 bases, and 9 bases lay in between. Per germline, CDR1 LNHDA and CDR2 SQIVND (reference sequence). CDR3 sequence reads: CASSMSSGSNQPQHF. Written as DNA, the CDR3 is TGTGCCAGTAGTATGTCGTCCGGTAGCAATCAGCCCCAGCATTTT. The whole variable domain, filled in from reference TRBV19 and TRBJ1-5, reads DGGITQSPKYLFRKEGQNVTLSCEQNLNHDAMYWYRQDPGQGLRLIYYSQIVNDFQKGDIAEGYSVSREKKESFPLTVTSAQKNPTAFYLCASSMSSGSNQPQHFGDGTRLSIL.

The V call is TRBV7-2, the J call TRBJ1-6, with a tentative D call TRBD1 (5 bases). Germline V lookup: CDR1 SGHTA, CDR2 FQGNSA. This CDR3 has 14 residues. V was trimmed by 5 bases and J by 7 bases, leaving 12 bases between them. CDR3 protein: CASSLYDRNSPLHF. CDR3 bases: TGTGCCAGCAGCCTGTACGACAGAAATTCACCCCTCCACTTT.

This CDR3 reads CASSHSYGLVAKNIQYF. In DNA form, the CDR3 reads TGCGCCAGCAGCCACTCTTACGGTTTGGTAGCCAAAAACATTCAGTACTTC. V and J are TRBV4-3 and TRBJ2-4; unclear D gene. This CDR3 is 17 amino acids long. Trimming pared 3 bases from V and 0 bases from J, leaving 15 bases between. Germline CDR1 LGHNA, CDR2 YSLEER.

This chain uses TRBV6-6 with TRBJ2-5; the D is unclear. Per germline, CDR1 MNHNY and CDR2 SVGAGI (reference sequence). V shed 2 bases and J shed 5 bases, with 6 bases lying between them. The CDR3 is 12 residues long. The CDR3 here is CASSYGTETQYF. For the CDR3, the DNA is TGTGCCAGCAGTTACGGCACGGAGACCCAGTACTTC.